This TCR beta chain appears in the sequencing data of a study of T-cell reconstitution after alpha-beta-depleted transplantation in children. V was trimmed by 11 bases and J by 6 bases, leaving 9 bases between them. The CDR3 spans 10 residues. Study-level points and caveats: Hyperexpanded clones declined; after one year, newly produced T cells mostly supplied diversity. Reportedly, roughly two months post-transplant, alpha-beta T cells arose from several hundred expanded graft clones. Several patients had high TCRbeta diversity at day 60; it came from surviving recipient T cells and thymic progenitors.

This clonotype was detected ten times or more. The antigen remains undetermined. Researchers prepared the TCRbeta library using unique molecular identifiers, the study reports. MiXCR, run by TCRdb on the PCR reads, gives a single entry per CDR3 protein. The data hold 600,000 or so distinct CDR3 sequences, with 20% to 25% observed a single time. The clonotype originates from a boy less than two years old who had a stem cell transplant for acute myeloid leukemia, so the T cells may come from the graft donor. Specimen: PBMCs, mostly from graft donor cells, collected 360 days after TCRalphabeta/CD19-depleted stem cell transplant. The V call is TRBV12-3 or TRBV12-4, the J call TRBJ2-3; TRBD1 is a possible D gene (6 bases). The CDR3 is CASGGDTQYF. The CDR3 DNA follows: TGTGCCTCTGGGGGCGATACGCAGTATTTT.